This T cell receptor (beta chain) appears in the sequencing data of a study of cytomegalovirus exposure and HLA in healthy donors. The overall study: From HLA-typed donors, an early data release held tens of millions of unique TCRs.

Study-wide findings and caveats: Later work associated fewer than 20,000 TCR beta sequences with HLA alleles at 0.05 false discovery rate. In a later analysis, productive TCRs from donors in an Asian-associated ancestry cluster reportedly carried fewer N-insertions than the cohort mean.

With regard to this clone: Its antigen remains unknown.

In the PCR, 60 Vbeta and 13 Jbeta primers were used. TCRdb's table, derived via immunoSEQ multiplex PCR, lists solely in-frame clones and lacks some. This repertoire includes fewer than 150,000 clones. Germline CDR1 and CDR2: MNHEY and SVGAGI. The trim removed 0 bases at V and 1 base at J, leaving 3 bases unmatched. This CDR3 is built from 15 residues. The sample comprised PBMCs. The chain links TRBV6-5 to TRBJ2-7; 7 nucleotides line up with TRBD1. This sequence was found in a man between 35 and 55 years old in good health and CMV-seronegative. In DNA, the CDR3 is TGTGCCAGCAGTTACTCGGGGACAGCGTCCTACGAGCAGTACTTC. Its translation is CASSYSGTASYEQYF.